This passage covers 23 T cell receptor beta chains from one sample sequenced in a study of blood T cells in healthy people across ages. A sample-barcoded 5' primer and a J-beta primer mix were used in a second PCR of roughly 6 to 11 cycles. One entry per CDR3 protein results from TCRdb running MiXCR on the 5' RACE reads. The sample holds roughly 1,300,000 distinct CDR3 sequences, 59% seen once. The sequenced sample was blood. Source of these receptors: a young man in good health.

CDR3 coding DNA: TGTGCCAGCAGCTACCGGCGGGAGGGCCGGTATTTT. Translated, it gives CASSYRREGRYF. The chain couples TRBV7-9 to TRBJ2-3; 9 positions match TRBD2. The CDR3 covers 12 residues. CDR1 is SEHNR, CDR2 FQNEAQ, per germline (reference sequence). Trimming cost V 4 bases and J 14 bases; bases outside gene matches: 7.

The V call is TRBV6-5, the J call TRBJ2-1; tentative D call: TRBD1 (6 bases). CDR1 MNHEY and CDR2 SVGAGI come from the germline V gene. V lost 2 bases to trimming and J lost 2 bases, with 7 bases between them. This CDR3 comprises 14 residues. The CDR3 loop is CASSYGGPYNEQFF. CDR3 bases: TGTGCCAGCAGTTACGGGGGCCCCTACAATGAGCAGTTCTTC.

The chain employs TRBV20-1 and TRBJ1-1; D is undetermined. The CDR3 loop spans 13 amino acids. Germline V lookup: CDR1 DFQATT, CDR2 SNEGSKA (reference sequence). V lost 3 bases and J lost 1, with 9 bases in between. The DNA for the CDR3 is TGCAGTGCTAGTGTCCCCGAGAACACTGAAGCTTTCTTT. It translates to CSASVPENTEAFF.

J is TRBJ2-3 and V is TRBV6-5; maybe TRBD1 (5 bases). Germline CDR1 is MNHEY and CDR2 is SVGAGI. Trimming stripped 0 bases from V and 1 base from J, with 17 bases between. The CDR3 loop spans 18 amino acids. As DNA, the CDR3 is TGTGCCAGCAGTTACTCGCTGTCTACAGGTGGAGGCACAGATACGCAGTATTTT. It translates to CASSYSLSTGGGTDTQYF.

The chain recombines TRBV25-1 with TRBJ2-3, with D perhaps TRBD2 (6 bases). The ends were cut back, 5 bases at V and 3 bases at J, with 15 bases in the middle. Per the germline V gene, CDR1 is MGHDK and CDR2 is SYGVNS. The CDR3 loop spans 15 amino acids. The CDR3 region is CASSPLASATDTQYF. CDR3 nucleotide sequence: TGTGCCAGCAGTCCCCTAGCGAGCGCAACAGATACGCAGTATTTT.

The V and J genes are TRBV14 and TRBJ1-2; D not certain. Trimming took off 0 bases at V and 4 bases at J, with 6 bases between the two ends. CDR1 and CDR2 (germline): SGHDN, FVKESK. The CDR3 is made up of 13 amino acids. The CDR3 protein is CASSQEIGYGYTF. The CDR3 nucleotides are TGTGCCAGCAGCCAAGAGATCGGCTATGGCTACACCTTC.

In this sample, this clonotype turned up a few times. The chain employs TRBV29-1 and TRBJ2-3, with 7 bases aligning to TRBD1. This CDR3 comprises 15 residues. Germline CDR1 and CDR2: SQVTM and ANQGSEA. With 7 bases clipped from V and 4 bases from J, the junction kept 14 bases outside the gene matches. The CDR3 protein is CSASPTGSVADTQYF. The CDR3 region has the DNA TGCAGCGCCAGCCCGACAGGGAGTGTGGCAGATACGCAGTATTTT.

V gene TRBV10-1 combines with J gene TRBJ2-3, with D hard to call. Per the germline V gene, CDR1 is WNHNN and CDR2 is SYGVQD (reference sequence). The CDR3 is made up of 17 amino acids. The germline V and J ends were trimmed by 0 bases and 0 bases, with 13 bases remaining between them. The CDR3 here is CASSESSPLSSTDTQYF. In DNA form, the CDR3 reads TGCGCCAGCAGTGAGTCGTCCCCTCTCTCTAGCACAGATACGCAGTATTTT.

The chain joins TRBV7-9 to TRBJ2-4; 7 bases line up with TRBD1. The DNA end is more similar to TRBJ2-7, so the J call may be wrong. CDR1 and CDR2 (germline): SEHNR, FQNEAQ (reference sequence). The CDR3 covers 16 residues. The CDR3 spells CASSLVVGTGVYEQYF. The CDR3 coding sequence is TGTGCCAGCAGCTTAGTTGTTGGAACAGGGGTCTACGAGCAGTACTTC.

The chain is built from TRBV19 and TRBJ2-1; D may be TRBD1 (5 bases). Germline V gives CDR1 LNHDA, CDR2 SQIVND (reference sequence). The CDR3 has 13 residues. The V and J ends lost 1 base and 6 bases respectively, with 7 bases between them. The chain's CDR3 is CASSIGRVNEQFF. The CDR3 DNA reads as TGTGCCAGTAGTATAGGCAGGGTCAATGAGCAGTTCTTC.

The V and J genes are TRBV6-2 or TRBV6-3 and TRBJ2-2, with TRBD1 identical over 10 bases. The V and J ends lost 5 bases and 7 bases, in that order; junction bases with no gene match: 4. The CDR3 is made up of 14 amino acids. Per the germline V gene, CDR1 is MNHEY and CDR2 is SVGEGT. Here the CDR3 reads CASSRQGAIGELFF. CDR3 sequence (DNA): TGTGCCAGCAGTCGACAGGGGGCTATCGGGGAGCTGTTTTTT.

CDR3 DNA: TGTGCCAGCAGCCAACCGAGACAGGGGGCCTTCTATGGCTACACCTTC. As protein: CASSQPRQGAFYGYTF. V is TRBV3-1 and J is TRBJ1-2, with 10 bases lining up with TRBD1. Looked up from germline, CDR1 is LGHDT and CDR2 is YNNKEL (reference sequence). This CDR3 has 16 amino acids. V was clipped by 2 bases and J by 4 bases; unmatched bases: 7.

CDR3 bases: TGTGCCATCGGGGACCTCAATAATGAGCAGTTCTTC. It specifies CAIGDLNNEQFF. The J gene is TRBJ2-1, the V gene TRBV10-3, with D perhaps assigned TRBD1 or TRBD2 (5 bases each). This CDR3 has 12 amino acids. With 8 bases removed from V and 7 bases from J, the gap between germline ends came to 12 bases. The germline CDR1 and CDR2 sequences are ENHRY and SYGVKD.

The chain recombines TRBV20-1 with TRBJ2-5; the D is unclear. Germline V gene sequence: CDR1 DFQATT, CDR2 SNEGSKA (reference sequence). V was pared by 6 bases and J by 2 bases, with 13 bases between. The CDR3 extends over 13 amino acids. CDR3: CSAERGFQETQYF. The CDR3 bases are TGCAGTGCCGAGCGAGGTTTTCAAGAGACCCAGTACTTC.

The V call is TRBV20-1, the J call TRBJ1-2, with TRBD1 matching 8 bases. Germline CDR1 and CDR2: DFQATT and SNEGSKA (reference sequence). Germline trimming cut 4 bases from V and 4 bases from J; bases unmatched to any gene: 14. This CDR3 region has 16 residues. The CDR3 DNA reads as TGCAGTGCTACCAACCGGACAGGGTTTGGGGGCTATGGCTACACCTTC. It codes for CSATNRTGFGGYGYTF.

The genes are TRBV28 and TRBJ2-7, with D uncertain. Germline V gene lookup returns CDR1 MDHEN and CDR2 SYDVKM. Trimming took off 4 bases at V and 0 bases at J, with 13 bases between the two ends. The CDR3 runs 15 residues. The CDR3 sequence: CASSSPQRSSYEQYF. CDR3 DNA sequence: TGTGCCAGCAGTTCACCTCAGAGGAGCTCCTACGAGCAGTACTTC.

The CDR3 DNA reads TGCAGTGCTAGAGATCCCCGGACAGGGCGGGGGGCCTACGAGCAGTACTTC. This translates into CSARDPRTGRGAYEQYF. This sequence joins TRBV20-1 and TRBJ2-7; perhaps D is TRBD1 or TRBD2 (8 bases each). The CDR3 totals 17 residues. From germline, CDR1 is DFQATT and CDR2 SNEGSKA (reference sequence). Trimming pared 0 bases from V and 2 bases from J, leaving 20 bases between.

The CDR3 reads CASSQVLAGGDEQFF. The CDR3 bases are TGTGCCAGCAGCCAAGTACTAGCGGGAGGGGATGAGCAGTTCTTC. The rearrangement joins TRBV3-1 to TRBJ2-1, with 13 bases matching TRBD2. J was trimmed by 8 bases and V by 1 base; bases with no gene match: 2. CDR3 length equals 15 residues. Germline CDR1 LGHDT, CDR2 YNNKEL (reference sequence).

The chain combines TRBV28 with TRBJ2-3; no definite D call. Trimming took 7 bases from V and 0 from J, leaving 11 bases between them. This CDR3 has 14 amino acids. Germline loops: CDR1 MDHEN, CDR2 SYDVKM. In DNA, the CDR3 is TGTGCCAGCAATCCCCTCTCTAGCACAGATACGCAGTATTTT. This translates into CASNPLSSTDTQYF.

The chain links TRBV6-4 to TRBJ1-2, with TRBD1 as a possible D gene (6 bases). The CDR3 runs 15 residues. Trimming stripped 3 bases from V and 2 bases from J, with 13 bases between. CDR1 is MRHNA and CDR2 is SNTAGT in the germline V gene. CDR3 protein: CASSEDGGANYGYTF. In DNA form, the CDR3 reads TGTGCCAGCAGTGAAGACGGGGGGGCCAACTATGGCTACACCTTC.

This clonotype was found a few times. The chain carries TRBV6-2 or TRBV6-3 and TRBJ2-7, with TRBD2 as a possible D gene (5 bases). This CDR3 is 14 amino acids long. The germline V and J ends were trimmed by 9 bases and 4 bases, with 19 bases remaining between them. In germline, CDR1 is MNHEY, CDR2 SVGEGT. This chain's CDR3 is CASRRPAGGYEQYF. The CDR3 nucleotides are TGTGCCAGTAGACGCCCCGCAGGAGGTTACGAGCAGTACTTC.

The chain carries TRBV27 and TRBJ2-3; 7 bases align to TRBD1. Germline V gene data show CDR1 as MNHEY and CDR2 as SMNVEV (reference sequence). This CDR3 has 14 residues. After removal of 9 bases from V and 4 bases from J, the junction contained 10 bases not matched to a gene. The CDR3 DNA reads TGTGCCAGTCCCGGGTCAGGGGGTGCAGATACGCAGTATTTT. Encoded protein: CASPGSGGADTQYF.

The chain has TRBV4-1 and TRBJ2-7; D is ambiguous. Germline V gives CDR1 MGHRA, CDR2 YSYEKL. V was pared by 4 bases and J by 2 bases, with 12 bases between. CDR3 length: 14 residues. The CDR3 DNA reads as TGCGCCAGCAGCCCGACCCAATCCGCCTACGAGCAGTACTTC. Translated, it gives CASSPTQSAYEQYF.